A selection of T cell receptor beta chains follows, all from one sample in a study of regulatory and conventional T cells in RAG deficiency. Clones were read by immunoSEQ multiplex PCR, and TCRdb kept only the in-frame ones, dropping some. The repertoire includes approximately 48,000 clones, around 90% of them detected once, and about 0.54% sits in the top ten. Separately, the same data were catalogued under a study of regulatory T cells.

The sequenced sample consisted of CD4+ effector T cells sorted from blood. The receptors were gathered from a human donor in good health. Both conserved end residues are part of each CDR3. D genes are given only for firm matches. For some rows the clone size is stated as once, few or many, or as a class when expanded; others skip it.

clone_size d_call j_call v_call cdr3_nt cdr3_aa
- - TRBJ1-1 TRBV6-5 TGTGCCAGCAGTTACTCTCACAGGGTGCATGAAGCTTTCTTT CASSYSHRVHEAFF
- - TRBJ1-1 TRBV5-4 TGTGCCAGCAGCTTGGGGGGGGGCGACACTGAAGCTTTCTTT CASSLGGGDTEAFF
- - TRBJ1-5 TRBV2 TGTGCCAGCAGTGAAGGACAGTCTAGCAATCAGCCCCAGCATTTT CASSEGQSSNQPQHF
- - TRBJ1-1 TRBV6-5 TGTGCCAGCAGCCCCACACCGGCGCGGGGTGAAGCTTTCTTT CASSPTPARGEAFF
- TRBD1 TRBJ1-2 TRBV6-5 TGTGCCAGCAGTATGGACAGGCGGAACTATGGCTACACCTTC CASSMDRRNYGYTF
- - TRBJ1-5 TRBV28 TGTGCCAGCAGCCTCTGGTCAGGGGCGGTTCAGCCCCAGCATTTT CASSLWSGAVQPQHF
once - TRBJ1-2 TRBV6-1 TGTGCCAGCAGTGAGTCGGGTCTCGACTATGGCTACACCTTC CASSESGLDYGYTF
- - TRBJ2-1 TRBV11-2 TGTGCCAGCAGCGCCCAGACAACTCACAATGAGCAGTTCTTC CASSAQTTHNEQFF
- - TRBJ2-6 TRBV27 TGTGCCAGCAGTGGGGTCTCCTCTGGGGCCAACGTCCTGACTTTC CASSGVSSGANVLTF
- - TRBJ2-5 TRBV30 TGTGCCTGGAGTGTAGGAGAGACCCAGTACTTC CAWSVGETQYF
- TRBD2 TRBJ2-2 TRBV4-1 TGCGCCAGCAGCCAGGGGGGCGGGAGGTACACCGGGGAGCTGTTTTTT CASSQGGGRYTGELFF
- TRBD2 TRBJ2-3 TRBV30 TGTGCCTGGTCGGGACTAGCGGGAGTTGGGGCAGATACGCAGTATTTT CAWSGLAGVGADTQYF
- - TRBJ1-1 TRBV28 TGTGCCAGCAGTTTCGGAACTCTGAACACTGAAGCTTTCTTT CASSFGTLNTEAFF